A single sample gave rise to the 4 T cell receptor beta chains below, sequenced in a study of control samples from healthy donors and cancer patients. Measured with immunoSEQ multiplex PCR; TCRdb has only the in-frame clones, and not every one. The table lists about 130,000 clones, 85% to 95% of them singletons. The sequenced material came from blood. These receptors were collected from a man aged 25 to 45 in good health.

This clone was recorded once. The chain joins TRBV7-9 to TRBJ1-1, with 7 bases matching TRBD1. V dropped 5 bases and J dropped 6; count of bases not matched to a gene: 9. This CDR3 has 14 amino acids. Germline V CDR1 and CDR2: SEHNR, FQNEAQ (reference sequence). The CDR3 protein is CASSLIQGTSEAFF. CDR3 DNA: TGTGCCAGCAGCCTTATACAGGGGACCTCTGAAGCTTTCTTT.

A single count supports this clone. CDR3 in DNA: TGCGCCAGCAGCTACACCGGGACAGGGGATTCACCCCTCCACTTT. The encoded protein is CASSYTGTGDSPLHF. V gene TRBV4-1 combines with J gene TRBJ1-6, with 10 bases lining up with TRBD1. V lost 5 bases to trimming and J lost 8 bases; unmatched junction nucleotides: 6. From germline, CDR1 is MGHRA and CDR2 YSYEKL. This CDR3 spans 15 amino acids.

The chain combines TRBV19 with TRBJ2-2; D perhaps matches TRBD1 (6 bases). This CDR3 contains 16 residues. Trimming cost V 3 bases and J 0 bases, with 11 bases left between them. From germline, CDR1 is LNHDA and CDR2 SQIVND (reference sequence). The CDR3 spells CASSMGDNPNTGELFF. The CDR3 nucleotides are TGTGCCAGTAGTATGGGGGACAACCCGAACACCGGGGAGCTGTTTTTT.

The chain has TRBV7-8 and TRBJ1-2; D uncertain. The germline V gene encodes CDR1 SGHVS and CDR2 FQNEAQ. The V end was cut by 5 bases, the J end by 1 base, with 8 bases between. The CDR3 consists of 13 residues. The CDR3 DNA follows: TGTGCCAGCAGCAGGCGCGGTAACTATGGCTACACCTTC. Residues: CASSRRGNYGYTF.